A single sample is the source of the 26 T cell receptor beta chains below, sequenced in a study of cytomegalovirus exposure and HLA in healthy donors. The table came from immunoSEQ multiplex PCR; TCRdb's copy has only in-frame clones and leaves some out. The sample consists of about 43,000 clones, about 93% of them appearing once. Input material: PBMCs. The receptors were gathered from a man between 18 and 35 years old in good health and CMV-seronegative.

A single count supports this clone. The chain is built from TRBV10-3 and TRBJ1-1; 7 bases agree with TRBD1. The CDR3 has 13 amino acids. J was trimmed by 5 bases and V by 6 bases; bases with no gene match: 6. Per the germline V gene, CDR1 is ENHRY and CDR2 is SYGVKD. The CDR3 region has the DNA TGTGCCATCAGCGACAGGGTAGGAACTGAAGCTTTCTTT. Encoded protein: CAISDRVGTEAFF.

This chain connects TRBV5-1 to TRBJ1-1, with TRBD1 as a possible D gene (5 bases). The V and J ends lost 4 bases and 3 bases respectively, with 16 bases between them. CDR3 length: 15 residues. Germline loops: CDR1 SGHRS, CDR2 YFSETQ. CDR3 DNA sequence: TGCGCCAGCAGCCTCCGCGGGGGGAGGGACACTGAAGCTTTCTTT. Translating gives CASSLRGGRDTEAFF.

This rearrangement joins TRBV7-9 to TRBJ1-4; D is perhaps TRBD1 (5 bases). V was trimmed by 0 bases and J by 7 bases, leaving 9 bases between them. Per the germline V gene, CDR1 is SEHNR and CDR2 is FQNEAQ (reference sequence). CDR3 length: 14 amino acids. The CDR3 sequence: CASSLAGVVEKLFF. The DNA for the CDR3 is TGTGCCAGCAGCTTAGCAGGGGTAGTTGAAAAACTGTTTTTT. The full variable domain, completed using reference TRBV7-9 and TRBJ1-4, is DTGVSQNPRHKITKRGQNVTFRCDPISEHNRLYWYRQTLGQGPEFLTYFQNEAQLEKSRLLSDRFSAERPKGSFSTLEIQRTEQGDSAMYLCASSLAGVVEKLFFGSGTQLSVL.

A word on this clone: Other DNA sequences from this sample encode an identical CDR3 as well. The chain uses TRBV6-6 and TRBJ1-2, with D uncertain. The V gene lost 0 bases and the J gene lost 4 bases, with 6 bases spanning the gap. Looked up from germline, CDR1 is MNHNY and CDR2 is SVGAGI (reference sequence). The CDR3 length is 13 residues. The DNA for the CDR3 is TGTGCCAGCAGTTACTCCGAGAGCTATGGCTACACCTTC. It encodes CASSYSESYGYTF.

The gene calls are TRBV7-2 and TRBJ1-5; D remains unclear. Trimming took 2 bases from V and 2 from J, leaving 10 bases between them. In germline, CDR1 is SGHTA, CDR2 FQGNSA. The CDR3 spans 15 residues. The CDR3 nucleotides read TGTGCCAGCAGCTTAAGTCCCGGGGGCAATCAGCCCCAGCATTTT. Its translation is CASSLSPGGNQPQHF. The variable domain in full, with the rest retrieved from reference TRBV7-2 and TRBJ1-5, is GAGVSQSPSNKVTEKGKDVELRCDPISGHTALYWYRQSLGQGLEFLIYFQGNSAPDKSGLPSDRFSAERTGGSVSTLTIQRTQQEDSAVYLCASSLSPGGNQPQHFGDGTRLSIL.

V and J are TRBV7-8 and TRBJ2-5, with TRBD1 identical over 7 bases. Germline CDR1 SGHVS, CDR2 FQNEAQ. V lost 4 bases to trimming and J lost 2 bases; unmatched junction nucleotides: 16. CDR3 length: 18 residues. The CDR3 sequence is CASSSRLDRDSSQETQYF. The CDR3 nucleotides are TGTGCCAGCAGCTCACGACTCGACCGGGACAGTTCTCAAGAGACCCAGTACTTC. The full variable domain, its missing parts supplied by reference TRBV7-8 and TRBJ2-5, is GAGVSQSPRYKVAKRGQDVALRCDPISGHVSLFWYQQALGQGPEFLTYFQNEAQLDKSGLPSDRFFAERPEGSVSTLKIQRTQQEDSAVYLCASSSRLDRDSSQETQYFGPGTRLLVL.

The rearrangement links TRBV9 to TRBJ2-1; TRBD2 agrees at 8 bases. J gave up 6 bases and V 2 bases, and 13 bases lay outside the gene matches. This CDR3 is 17 amino acids long. The V gene's germline CDR1 is SGDLS and CDR2 YYNGEE. The CDR3 loop is CASSVTSAGGFPNEQFF. In DNA, the CDR3 is TGTGCCAGCAGCGTGACTAGCGCGGGAGGATTTCCCAATGAGCAGTTCTTC.

The rearrangement links TRBV11-2 to TRBJ2-4; 7 bases are shared with TRBD1. Germline lookup yields CDR1 SGHAT and CDR2 FQNNGV. The CDR3 spans 12 residues. With V trimmed by 5 bases and J by 13 bases, 8 bases remained unmatched. The CDR3 spells CASSKWDSPQYF. The CDR3 DNA reads as TGTGCCAGCAGCAAATGGGACAGCCCCCAGTACTTC. Looking up the rest from reference TRBV11-2 and TRBJ2-4 gives the full variable domain: EAGVAQSPRYKIIEKRQSVAFWCNPISGHATLYWYQQILGQGPKLLIQFQNNGVVDDSQLPKDRFSAERLKGVDSTLKIQPAKLEDSAVYLCASSKWDSPQYFGAGTRLSVL.

The chain employs TRBV4-1 and TRBJ2-7, with TRBD1 identical over 8 bases. V trimming: 2 bases; J trimming: 1 base; junction bases outside the gene matches: 7. The CDR3 is made up of 16 amino acids. The germline V gene encodes CDR1 MGHRA and CDR2 YSYEKL. CDR3 DNA sequence: TGCGCCAGCAGCCAATATGGACAGGGTCGATCCTACGAGCAGTACTTC. It yields the protein CASSQYGQGRSYEQYF.

The chain carries TRBV7-2 and TRBJ1-4, with TRBD1 identical over 10 bases. Germline CDR1 and CDR2: SGHTA and FQGNSA. Germline trimming cut 6 bases from V and 8 bases from J; bases unmatched to any gene: 6. The CDR3 runs 14 residues. This chain's CDR3 is CASSSGTGVEKLFF. The CDR3 coding sequence is TGTGCCAGCAGTTCCGGGACAGGGGTAGAAAAACTGTTTTTT.

The chain is built from TRBV14 and TRBJ1-1, with D maybe TRBD1 (5 bases). Trimming shortened V by 6 bases and J by 4 bases, and 15 bases separated the two germline ends. This CDR3 is built from 14 residues. CDR1 and CDR2 from the germline V gene are SGHDN and FVKESK. CDR3 sequence (DNA): TGTGCCAGCAGGCAAAATGACAGAGGCACTGAAGCTTTCTTT. Protein: CASRQNDRGTEAFF.

The chain uses TRBV27 and TRBJ2-2, with 7 nucleotides matching TRBD2. V shed 3 bases, J shed 1 base, and the junction held 8 bases outside the gene matches. Germline CDR1 and CDR2: MNHEY and SMNVEV (reference sequence). The CDR3 consists of 17 residues. CDR3 region: CASSFSPSGGNTGELFF. CDR3 DNA sequence: TGTGCCAGCAGTTTTTCTCCTAGCGGAGGGAACACCGGGGAGCTGTTTTTT.

V usage is TRBV10-3 and J usage is TRBJ1-3; tentative D call: TRBD1 (5 bases). V was trimmed by 4 bases and J by 2 bases, leaving 12 bases between them. CDR1 ENHRY and CDR2 SYGVKD come from the germline V gene. The CDR3 runs to 15 residues. CDR3 sequence reads: CAISAGNLAGNTIYF. The CDR3 nucleotides read TGTGCCATCAGTGCAGGGAATCTAGCTGGAAACACCATATATTTT.

This chain joins TRBV28 and TRBJ2-1, with D perhaps matching TRBD2 (5 bases). The CDR3 is 11 residues long. Per the germline V gene, CDR1 is MDHEN and CDR2 is SYDVKM. Trimming cost V 3 bases and J 11 bases, with 8 bases left between them. The CDR3 region is CASSLTIQQFF. The CDR3 nucleotides are TGTGCCAGCAGTTTGACTATTCAGCAGTTCTTC.

The V gene is TRBV19, the J gene TRBJ2-2, with 9 bases matching TRBD1. Germline CDR1 is LNHDA and CDR2 is SQIVND (reference sequence). After removal of 4 bases from V and 6 bases from J, the junction contained 3 bases not matched to a gene. The CDR3 is made up of 14 amino acids. The CDR3 region is CASSKQGAPGELFF. CDR3 DNA: TGTGCCAGTAGTAAACAGGGGGCGCCCGGGGAGCTGTTTTTT.

This rearrangement joins TRBV29-1 to TRBJ2-1, with 7 bases that match TRBD1. V shed 4 bases, J shed 1 base, and the junction held 10 bases outside the gene matches. This CDR3 contains 16 residues. CDR1 is SQVTM, CDR2 ANQGSEA, per germline. The CDR3 DNA is TGCAGCGTTGGGCCCACGGGACAGCAGTCCTACAATGAGCAGTTCTTC. Translating it yields CSVGPTGQQSYNEQFF.

The chain joins TRBV6-6 to TRBJ2-3; tentative D call: TRBD2 (5 bases). The CDR3 extends over 14 amino acids. From germline, CDR1 is MNHNY and CDR2 SVGAGI (reference sequence). The germline V and J ends were trimmed by 5 bases and 0 bases, with 9 bases remaining between them. CDR3 nucleotide sequence: TGTGCCAGCAGTCCGGACTGGAGCACAGATACGCAGTATTTT. This translates into CASSPDWSTDTQYF.

The chain's CDR3 is CASSPPIRGQIYNEQFF. DNA of the CDR3: TGTGCCAGCTCACCACCCATTAGGGGACAGATCTACAATGAGCAGTTCTTC. The chain is built from TRBV18 and TRBJ2-1; TRBD1 aligns across 7 bases. V gave up 0 bases and J gave up 3 bases; unmatched junction bases: 8. The CDR3 is made up of 17 amino acids. Germline assignment: CDR1 KGHSH and CDR2 LQKENI.

Worth noting for this clone: One junction end does not reproduce the germline sequence, and a read error may be involved. The CDR3 region has the DNA TGTGCCAGCAGCTTATTTCCCACTACTAGCGGGAGAAGCACAGATACGCCGTATTTT. It codes for CASSLFPTTSGRSTDTPYF. The chain is built from TRBV7-9 and TRBJ2-3, with 11 bases aligning to TRBD2. The CDR3 covers 19 residues. The germline V gene encodes CDR1 SEHNR and CDR2 FQNEAQ (reference sequence).

The CDR3 is CASSSRGSGSYNEQFF. DNA for the CDR3: TGTGCCAGCAGCTCCCGGGGTAGCGGGAGCTACAATGAGCAGTTCTTC. V and J are TRBV11-3 and TRBJ2-1; 9 bases line up with TRBD2. There are 16 residues in the CDR3. With V trimmed by 4 bases and J by 3 bases, 7 bases remained unmatched. From germline, CDR1 is SGHNT and CDR2 YENEEA.

This chain connects TRBV10-3 to TRBJ1-1, with no clear D. V lost 4 bases to trimming and J lost 2 bases, with 5 bases between them. The germline V gene encodes CDR1 ENHRY and CDR2 SYGVKD. The CDR3 covers 12 residues. As DNA, the CDR3 is TGTGCCATCAGTGTCGGTAACACTGAAGCTTTCTTT. As protein: CAISVGNTEAFF.

The V gene is TRBV7-9, the J gene TRBJ1-4; D possibly corresponds to TRBD1 (6 bases). V lost 1 base, J lost 8 bases, and 11 bases lay in between. CDR3 length: 14 amino acids. Germline V gene data show CDR1 as SEHNR and CDR2 as FQNEAQ (reference sequence). This chain's CDR3 is CASSLGRGDEKLFF. The CDR3, as DNA: TGTGCCAGCAGCTTAGGCAGGGGAGACGAAAAACTGTTTTTT.

The rearrangement uses TRBV19 and TRBJ2-6; tentative D call: TRBD2 (6 bases). The CDR3 consists of 16 residues. Germline V gene sequence: CDR1 LNHDA, CDR2 SQIVND (reference sequence). V lost 2 bases to trimming and J lost 4 bases, with 12 bases between them. The CDR3 DNA is TGTGCCAGTAGTATAAGAGGAGGGTCCGGGGCCAACGTCCTGACTTTC. This encodes CASSIRGGSGANVLTF.

This chain links TRBV28 with TRBJ1-5; D may be TRBD1 (6 bases). Trimming removed 5 bases at V and 4 bases at J, with 12 bases between. The CDR3 contains 14 residues. Germline CDR1 MDHEN, CDR2 SYDVKM. The CDR3 sequence: CASSPSGVNQPQHF. The DNA of the CDR3 is TGTGCCAGCAGTCCCTCAGGGGTAAATCAGCCCCAGCATTTT.

The V call is TRBV9, the J call TRBJ2-1; the D gene is possibly TRBD2 (5 bases). Germline V gene lookup returns CDR1 SGDLS and CDR2 YYNGEE. The germline V and J ends were trimmed by 3 bases and 0 bases, with 10 bases remaining between them. CDR3 length: 15 residues. Written as DNA, the CDR3 is TGTGCCAGCAGCGCCGGACTCGACTCCTACAATGAGCAGTTCTTC. It translates to CASSAGLDSYNEQFF.

The chain couples TRBV5-1 to TRBJ1-1, with 8 bases that match TRBD1. The CDR3 is made up of 16 amino acids. The germline gives CDR1 SGHRS, CDR2 YFSETQ. J was trimmed by 1 base and V by 0 bases; bases with no gene match: 5. CDR3 sequence: CASSLGQGTSNTEAFF. The CDR3 nucleotides are TGCGCCAGCAGCTTGGGACAGGGGACCTCGAACACTGAAGCTTTCTTT. The full variable domain, in which reference TRBV5-1 and TRBJ1-1 provide the parts outside the CDR3, is KAGVTQTPRYLIKTRGQQVTLSCSPISGHRSVSWYQQTPGQGLQFLFEYFSETQRNKGNFPGRFSGRQFSNSRSEMNVSTLELGDSALYLCASSLGQGTSNTEAFFGQGTRLTVV.